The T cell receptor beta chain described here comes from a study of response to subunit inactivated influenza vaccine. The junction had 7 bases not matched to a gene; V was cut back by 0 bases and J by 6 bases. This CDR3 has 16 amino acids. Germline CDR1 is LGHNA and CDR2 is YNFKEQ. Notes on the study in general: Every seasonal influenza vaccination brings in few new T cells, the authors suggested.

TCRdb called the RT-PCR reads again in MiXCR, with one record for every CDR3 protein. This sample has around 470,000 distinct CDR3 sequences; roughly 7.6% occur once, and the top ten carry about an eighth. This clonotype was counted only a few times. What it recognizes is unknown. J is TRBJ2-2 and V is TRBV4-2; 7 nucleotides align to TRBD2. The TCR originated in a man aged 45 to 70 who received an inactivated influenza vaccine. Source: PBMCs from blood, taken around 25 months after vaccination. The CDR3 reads CASSQEGGRGAGELFF. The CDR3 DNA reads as TGTGCCAGCAGCCAAGAAGGCGGCCGGGGGGCCGGGGAGCTGTTTTTT.